The 32 T cell receptor beta chains below all came from one sample that was sequenced in a study of T cells after yellow fever vaccination. TCRdb re-called the 5' RACE reads through MiXCR, storing one row per CDR3 protein. The profile shows over 300,000 distinct CDR3 sequences, less than 4.5% of them singletons. The sample consisted of PBMCs, taken on the day of the yellow fever booster vaccination. Source of these receptors: a man aged 18 to 29 who received the YFV17D yellow fever vaccine.

This clonotype was detected ten times or more. The J gene is TRBJ2-1, the V gene TRBV7-2, with a possible D match to TRBD2 (6 bases). The CDR3 consists of 14 residues. With 5 bases removed from V and 9 bases from J, the gap between germline ends came to 17 bases. The germline gives CDR1 SGHTA, CDR2 FQGNSA. The CDR3 DNA sequence: TGTGCCAGCAGCCTGGGGCGCGGGGTAGGTGAGCAGTTCTTC. It codes for CASSLGRGVGEQFF.

In its sample, this clonotype was seen many times. The rearrangement joins TRBV24-1 to TRBJ2-3; 8 nucleotides line up with TRBD2. This CDR3 spans 14 amino acids. The germline V gene encodes CDR1 KGHDR and CDR2 SFDVKD. The junction had 3 bases not matched to a gene; V was cut back by 5 bases and J by 3 bases. CDR3: CATSVAGSTDTQYF. For the CDR3, the DNA is TGTGCCACCAGTGTAGCGGGGAGTACAGATACGCAGTATTTT.

The chain joins TRBV6-2 or TRBV6-3 to TRBJ2-6; the D gene could be TRBD1 or TRBD2 (5 bases each). The germline V gene encodes CDR1 MNHEY and CDR2 SVGEGT. The CDR3 length is 19 residues. Trimming left V 0 bases short and J 5 bases short, with 20 bases between. The DNA of the CDR3 is TGTGCCAGCAGTTACTCCGCCGGGACCCCGTCTATTTGGGCCAACGTCCTGACTTTC. It translates to CASSYSAGTPSIWANVLTF.

The chain joins TRBV12-3 or TRBV12-4 to TRBJ2-7; tentatively, D is TRBD2 (6 bases). The CDR3 length is 14 residues. Deletions cut 5 bases from V and 3 bases from J, with 14 bases between. DNA for the CDR3: TGTGCCAGCAGTCGGGACTTCCTACTCTACGAGCAGTACTTC. Translating gives CASSRDFLLYEQYF.

This clonotype was counted ten times or more. This chain uses TRBV20-1 with TRBJ2-2; D possibly uses TRBD1 or TRBD2 (6 bases each). There are 16 residues in the CDR3. In germline, CDR1 is DFQATT, CDR2 SNEGSKA (reference sequence). The germline V and J ends were trimmed by 2 bases and 6 bases, with 19 bases remaining between them. The CDR3 reads CSARRPGGGSAGELFF. The CDR3 DNA is TGCAGTGCTAGACGACCCGGGGGCGGGTCGGCCGGGGAGCTGTTTTTT.

The CDR3 here is CSARVGYTEAFF. CDR3 coding DNA: TGCAGTGCTAGAGTAGGGTACACTGAAGCTTTCTTT. V usage is TRBV20-1 and J usage is TRBJ1-1; D ambiguous. Germline loops: CDR1 DFQATT, CDR2 SNEGSKA (reference sequence). The CDR3 sequence is 12 residues long. Trimming removed 1 base at V and 3 bases at J, with 6 bases between.

This clonotype came up a few times. The gene calls are TRBV4-1 and TRBJ2-7; D gene ambiguous. This CDR3 spans 18 amino acids. Trimming took off 1 base at V and 3 bases at J, with 22 bases between the two ends. CDR1 and CDR2 from the germline V gene are MGHRA and YSYEKL. In nucleotides, the CDR3 is TGCGCCAGCAGCCAAGGATTTGTGAGGCTACGAAGAATCTACGAGCAGTACTTC. It specifies CASSQGFVRLRRIYEQYF.

This clonotype was counted only a few times. The chain recombines TRBV5-1 with TRBJ1-1; D gene ambiguous. V dropped 0 bases and J dropped 5 bases, with 11 bases sitting between them. Germline CDR1 and CDR2: SGHRS and YFSETQ. The CDR3 is 14 amino acids. DNA of the CDR3: TGCGCCAGCAGCTTGGGGATGGAACAGACTGAAGCTTTCTTT. Translation gives CASSLGMEQTEAFF.

This clonotype was seen more than once but under ten times. The chain links TRBV18 to TRBJ1-1; a weak D match, TRBD1 (5 bases). V was clipped by 0 bases and J by 4 bases, with 12 bases between them. Germline V gene sequence: CDR1 KGHSH, CDR2 LQKENI. The CDR3 totals 15 residues. The CDR3 bases are TGTGCCAGCTCACCACCTTCTCTTGGGGGCACTGAAGCTTTCTTT. Its translation is CASSPPSLGGTEAFF.

This chain uses TRBV25-1 with TRBJ2-1, with D possibly being TRBD1 (5 bases). Per the germline V gene, CDR1 is MGHDK and CDR2 is SYGVNS. The ends were cut back, 2 bases at V and 0 bases at J, with 8 bases in the middle. The CDR3 is 15 amino acids. The CDR3 loop is CASSEARGSYNEQFF. Here the CDR3 DNA reads TGTGCCAGCAGTGAAGCTAGGGGCTCCTACAATGAGCAGTTCTTC.

This clonotype appeared a few times. This rearrangement joins TRBV19 to TRBJ2-2, with 8 positions matching TRBD2. The CDR3 loop spans 15 amino acids. The germline V gene has CDR1 LNHDA and CDR2 SQIVND (reference sequence). The trim removed 6 bases at V and 2 bases at J, leaving 5 bases unmatched. CDR3 sequence (DNA): TGTGCCAGTAGGTCTAGCGGGCTCAACACCGGGGAGCTGTTTTTT. Its translation is CASRSSGLNTGELFF.

This clonotype was found a few times. The V and J genes are TRBV10-3 and TRBJ1-5, with D unclear. In germline, CDR1 is ENHRY, CDR2 SYGVKD. V was cut by 0 bases and J by 7 bases, with 13 bases left in between. This CDR3 is 15 amino acids long. The CDR3 here is CAISESLVLRQPQHF. The CDR3 bases are TGTGCCATCAGTGAGTCGCTGGTGCTAAGGCAGCCCCAGCATTTT.

This chain links TRBV5-1 with TRBJ1-1; D perhaps matches TRBD1 (5 bases). Germline assignment: CDR1 SGHRS and CDR2 YFSETQ. V was clipped by 4 bases and J by 1 base, with 17 bases between them. This CDR3 contains 16 residues. As DNA, the CDR3 is TGCGCCAGCAGCCCCCGCTCGGGGGGAGGGAACACTGAAGCTTTCTTT. It is translated as CASSPRSGGGNTEAFF.

This chain uses TRBV10-3 with TRBJ2-7; 7 bases line up with TRBD1. The CDR3 covers 13 residues. J gave up 0 bases and V 6 bases, and 2 bases lay outside the gene matches. Germline V gives CDR1 ENHRY, CDR2 SYGVKD. The DNA of the CDR3 is TGTGCCATCAGGGGACAGAACTCCTACGAGCAGTACGTC. Translated, it gives CAIRGQNSYEQYV.

Many counts were recorded for this clonotype. CDR3 loop: CASSLVVGTGAYEQYF. In nucleotides, the CDR3 is TGTGCCAGCAGCTTGGTAGTAGGGACAGGGGCCTACGAGCAGTACTTC. The chain uses TRBV5-5 and TRBJ2-7; 10 nucleotides agree with TRBD1. CDR1 and CDR2 from the germline V gene are SGHKS and YYEKEE (reference sequence). Trimming removed 0 bases from V and 2 bases from J; junction bases left unmatched: 5. This CDR3 spans 16 amino acids. Together with reference TRBV5-5 and TRBJ2-7, the CDR3 gives the full variable domain: DAGVTQSPTHLIKTRGQQVTLRCSPISGHKSVSWYQQVLGQGPQFIFQYYEKEERGRGNFPDRFSARQFPNYSSELNVNALLLGDSALYLCASSLVVGTGAYEQYFGPGTRLTVT.

J is TRBJ2-3 and V is TRBV20-1, with a weak D call TRBD1 (6 bases). The CDR3 extends over 13 amino acids. From germline, CDR1 is DFQATT and CDR2 SNEGSKA (reference sequence). The V end lost 5 bases, the J end lost 3 bases, and 12 bases lay between the germline ends. CDR3 DNA: TGCAGTGCTCAGGGGTCCGGGACAGATACGCAGTATTTT. Protein: CSAQGSGTDTQYF.

The J gene is TRBJ1-3, the V gene TRBV2; 7 bases agree with TRBD1. The ends lost 4 bases at V and 4 bases at J; junction bases unmatched: 7. The CDR3 runs to 15 residues. Germline CDR1 and CDR2: SNHLY and FYNNEI. CDR3 protein: CASSATTGFGNTIYF. For the CDR3, the DNA is TGTGCCAGCAGTGCCACGACAGGGTTCGGAAACACCATATATTTT.

This clonotype has at least ten counts. The V call is TRBV7-6, the J call TRBJ2-6, with 8 bases lining up with TRBD1. The V gene end was trimmed by 5 bases and the J gene end by 5 bases; junction bases not matched to a gene: 11. CDR1 SGHVS and CDR2 FNYEAQ come from the germline V gene. The CDR3 totals 17 residues. As DNA, the CDR3 is TGTGCCAGCAGCGGTCGACAGGGGCGGGGATGGGCCAACGTCCTGACTTTC. Translation gives CASSGRQGRGWANVLTF.

J is TRBJ1-2 and V is TRBV5-1, with no clear D. The CDR3 is 14 residues long. Trimming took 0 bases from V and 6 from J, leaving 12 bases between them. Per the germline V gene, CDR1 is SGHRS and CDR2 is YFSETQ. The CDR3 here is CASSLGGVSDGYTF. Here the CDR3 DNA reads TGCGCCAGCAGCTTGGGGGGTGTTTCCGATGGCTACACCTTC.

This clonotype has at least ten counts. In DNA form, the CDR3 reads TGCAGTGCTTGGGACAGTAAGGATAGAAACACCATATATTTT. It specifies CSAWDSKDRNTIYF. The genes are TRBV20-1 and TRBJ1-3, with 7 bases lining up with TRBD1. Unmatched junction bases numbered 9, after V lost 5 bases and J lost 5 bases. CDR1 DFQATT and CDR2 SNEGSKA come from the germline V gene (reference sequence). The CDR3 covers 14 residues.

This clonotype has at least ten counts. The CDR3 reads CASSLVGGEQYF. CDR3 sequence (DNA): TGCGCCAGCAGCTTGGTGGGGGGCGAGCAGTACTTC. This chain joins TRBV5-1 and TRBJ2-7; D might be TRBD2 (6 bases). This CDR3 has 12 residues. CDR1 and CDR2 (germline): SGHRS, YFSETQ. Trimming took 0 bases from V and 6 from J, leaving 7 bases between them.

The chain joins TRBV29-1 to TRBJ2-5, with D unresolved. The germline V and J ends were trimmed by 0 bases and 2 bases, with 7 bases remaining between them. Germline V gene lookup returns CDR1 SQVTM and CDR2 ANQGSEA. The CDR3 has 13 amino acids. CDR3 amino acids: CSVEEGWQETQYF. DNA of the CDR3: TGCAGCGTTGAAGAGGGGTGGCAAGAGACCCAGTACTTC.

This clonotype was counted many times. The chain couples TRBV20-1 to TRBJ2-5, with 7 bases matching TRBD1. The germline V gene encodes CDR1 DFQATT and CDR2 SNEGSKA (reference sequence). CDR3 length: 13 amino acids. The trim removed 6 bases at V and 0 bases at J, leaving 4 bases unmatched. The CDR3: CSATDRNQETQYF. The CDR3 coding sequence is TGCAGTGCCACGGACAGGAACCAAGAGACCCAGTACTTC.

This clonotype was picked up many times. The V call is TRBV19, the J call TRBJ1-4; D is uncertain. The CDR3 runs 12 residues. Germline V gene sequence: CDR1 LNHDA, CDR2 SQIVND (reference sequence). V was trimmed by 8 bases and J by 10 bases, leaving 14 bases between them. CDR3 DNA: TGTGCCAGTGGGCTGGAGGAGGGAAAACTGTTTTTT. Translation gives CASGLEEGKLFF.

The V call is TRBV12-3 or TRBV12-4, the J call TRBJ1-1, with a tentative D call TRBD1 (5 bases). The CDR3 covers 14 residues. V was shortened by 5 bases and J by 1 base, with 11 bases between the two germline ends. CDR3 in amino acids: CASSPRQRNTEAFF. The CDR3 DNA reads as TGTGCCAGCAGTCCCAGACAGAGGAACACTGAAGCTTTCTTT.

This clonotype was counted only a few times. The chain is built from TRBV6-1 and TRBJ2-3; the match to TRBD1 covers 8 bases. V was pared by 2 bases and J by 1 base, with 5 bases of the junction left unmatched. This CDR3 is 16 amino acids long. The V gene's germline CDR1 is MNHNS and CDR2 SASEGT. CDR3 nucleotides: TGTGCCAGCAGTGAAACCCCGGGACAGGGCACAGATACGCAGTATTTT. It is translated as CASSETPGQGTDTQYF.

This clonotype was observed at least ten times. The chain combines TRBV18 with TRBJ1-2, with D tentatively TRBD1 (5 bases). The CDR3 runs to 13 residues. In germline, CDR1 is KGHSH, CDR2 LQKENI. V shed 5 bases and J shed 1 base, with 8 bases lying between them. This chain's CDR3 is CASSTGGNYGYTF. CDR3 coding DNA: TGTGCCAGCTCAACGGGGGGTAACTATGGCTACACCTTC.

There are many counts of this clonotype. The CDR3 sequence is CASSPTRTGIGSPLHF. In DNA, the CDR3 is TGTGCCAGCAGCCCCACCCGGACAGGGATTGGATCACCCCTCCACTTT. The V and J genes are TRBV14 and TRBJ1-6; 8 bases agree with TRBD1. Germline V CDR1 and CDR2: SGHDN, FVKESK. There are 16 residues in the CDR3. With 4 bases clipped from V and 10 bases from J, the junction kept 12 bases outside the gene matches.

This clonotype was observed many times. The chain couples TRBV20-1 to TRBJ2-7; TRBD1 is a possible D gene (5 bases). The CDR3 spans 11 residues. Germline assignment: CDR1 DFQATT and CDR2 SNEGSKA (reference sequence). V lost 5 bases and J 4 bases, leaving 9 bases between the germline ends. CDR3 sequence: CSAGARYEQYV. CDR3 nucleotide sequence: TGCAGTGCTGGGGCCCGGTACGAGCAGTACGTC.

This clonotype has ten or more counts. The CDR3 is CASSLAGTSTDTQYF. Written as DNA, the CDR3 is TGTGCCAGCAGCTTAGCCGGGACTAGCACAGATACGCAGTATTTT. The gene calls are TRBV7-8 and TRBJ2-3, with a weak D call TRBD2 (6 bases). Germline CDR1 SGHVS, CDR2 FQNEAQ. This CDR3 has 15 amino acids. The ends were cut back, 0 bases at V and 0 bases at J, with 7 bases in the middle.

This clonotype was counted between two and nine times. This rearrangement joins TRBV19 to TRBJ2-2; 7 nucleotides match TRBD2. CDR3 length: 14 residues. Unmatched junction bases numbered 11, after V lost 9 bases and J lost 7 bases. Looked up from germline, CDR1 is LNHDA and CDR2 is SQIVND (reference sequence). The CDR3 bases are TGTGCCAGCCGCTGGACTAGTCGGCTCGGGGAGCTGTTTTTT. It codes for CASRWTSRLGELFF.

Notes on this clonotype: A much larger clone sits a single nucleotide away, making a read error possible. DNA for the CDR3: TGCCCCAGCAGCAGTGGGACAGTACATAACTATGGCTACACCTTC. This translates into CPSSSGTVHNYGYTF. The V gene is TRBV5-1, the J gene TRBJ1-2; 7 bases match TRBD1. This CDR3 has 15 amino acids. Germline CDR1 SGHRS, CDR2 YFSETQ.